The 2 T cell receptor beta chains presented below share a single source sample, sequenced in a study of technical replicates of blood from a few donors. Some clones are missing from TCRdb's copy, which holds only in-frame ones; the method was immunoSEQ multiplex PCR. In the table there are 67,000 or so clones, roughly 92% of which are singletons. The material sequenced was T cells isolated from PBMCs. Every receptor here comes from a human donor in good health.

The CDR3: CASSVLAGEFGANVLTF. For the CDR3, the DNA is TGTGCCAGCAGCGTCCTAGCGGGAGAATTTGGGGCCAACGTCCTGACTTTC. V is TRBV7-2 and J is TRBJ2-6, with 10 bases fitting TRBD2. V lost 5 bases, J lost 3 bases, and 7 bases stayed unmatched. Germline V CDR1 and CDR2: SGHTA, FQGNSA. This CDR3 is 17 amino acids long.

The chain combines TRBV19 with TRBJ2-1, with 9 bases aligning to TRBD2. The length of the CDR3 is 15 residues. The germline CDR1 and CDR2 sequences are LNHDA and SQIVND (reference sequence). The V segment lost 5 bases and the J segment 6 bases; nucleotides outside the gene matches: 8. Written as DNA, the CDR3 is TGTGCCAGTAGTGGCGGGAGGGCCTTCTTCAATGAGCAGTTCTTC. Amino acids: CASSGGRAFFNEQFF.